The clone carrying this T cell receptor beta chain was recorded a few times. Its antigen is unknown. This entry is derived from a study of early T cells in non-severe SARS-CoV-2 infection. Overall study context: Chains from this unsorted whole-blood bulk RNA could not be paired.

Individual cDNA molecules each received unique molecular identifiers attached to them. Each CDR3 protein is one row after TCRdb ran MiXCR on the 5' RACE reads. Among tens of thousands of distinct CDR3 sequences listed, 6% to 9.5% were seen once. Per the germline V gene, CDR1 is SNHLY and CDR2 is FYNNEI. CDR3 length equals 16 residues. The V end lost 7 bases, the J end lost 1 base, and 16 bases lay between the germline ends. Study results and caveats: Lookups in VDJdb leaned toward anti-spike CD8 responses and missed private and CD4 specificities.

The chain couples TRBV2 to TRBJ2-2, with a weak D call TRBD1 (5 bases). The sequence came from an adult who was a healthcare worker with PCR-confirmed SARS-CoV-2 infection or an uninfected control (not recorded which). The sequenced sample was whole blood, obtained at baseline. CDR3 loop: CASNPTGDQNTGELFF. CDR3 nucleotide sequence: TGTGCCAGCAACCCTACAGGTGACCAGAACACCGGGGAGCTGTTTTTT. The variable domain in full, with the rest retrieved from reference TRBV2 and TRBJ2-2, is EPEVTQTPSHQVTQMGQEVILRCVPISNHLYFYWYRQILGQKVEFLVSFYNNEISEKSEIFDDQFSVERPDGSNFTLKIRSTKLEDSAMYFCASNPTGDQNTGELFFGEGSRLTVL.